Listed below are T cell receptor beta chains from one sample, sequenced in a study of cytomegalovirus exposure and HLA in healthy donors. Sequencing was performed with immunoSEQ multiplex PCR; in TCRdb, only in-frame clones are kept and a portion is missing. This table holds roughly 240,000 clones, around 80% found once. Sequencing was carried out using PBMCs. The source is a boy between 10 and 17 years old in good health and CMV-seronegative. The CDR3 runs from the conserved cysteine through the conserved F or W. A D gene is named only where the DNA matches it firmly. Size is omitted from some rows. Given values are once, few, many or a class for expanded clones.

CASSGGTLSKYEQYF	TGTGCCAGCAGTGGGGGGACGCTCTCCAAGTACGAGCAGTACTTC	few	TRBV27	-	TRBJ2-7
CASSEVRNTEAFF	TGTGCCAGTAGTGAGGTGAGGAACACTGAAGCTTTCTTT	-	TRBV19	-	TRBJ1-1
CASSSGQGSTDTQYF	TGTGCCAGCAGCTCGGGACAGGGAAGCACAGATACGCAGTATTTT	-	TRBV7-3	TRBD1	TRBJ2-3
CSALISDTQYF	TGCAGTGCCCTGATTAGTGATACGCAGTATTTT	-	TRBV20-1	-	TRBJ2-3
CASSGVQSASTDTQYF	TGCGCCAGCTCGGGAGTACAATCAGCTAGCACAGATACGCAGTATTTT	-	TRBV5-1	-	TRBJ2-3
CASSAYRGSNNYGYTF	TGTGCCAGCAGCGCGTACAGGGGGTCAAATAACTATGGCTACACCTTC	-	TRBV11-2	TRBD1	TRBJ1-2
CASSESTGAPYNEQFF	TGTGCCAGCAGTGAATCTACAGGGGCCCCCTACAATGAGCAGTTCTTC	-	TRBV6-4	TRBD1	TRBJ2-1
CAWTPSSAGELFF	TGTGCCTGGACTCCCTCGTCGGCCGGGGAGCTGTTTTTT	-	TRBV30	-	TRBJ2-2
CASSFGREGYGYTF	TGTGCCAGCAGCTTCGGCAGGGAGGGCTATGGCTACACCTTC	-	TRBV7-9	-	TRBJ1-2
CAWSVQGTGYGYTF	TGTGCCTGGAGTGTACAGGGTACCGGCTATGGCTACACCTTC	-	TRBV30	-	TRBJ1-2
CASRKTSNNEQFF	TGTGCCAGCAGAAAAACTTCAAACAATGAGCAGTTCTTC	-	TRBV6-6	-	TRBJ2-1
CASSVRDRGPHGYTF	TGCGCCAGCAGCGTGCGGGACAGGGGACCACATGGCTACACCTTC	-	TRBV5-1	TRBD1	TRBJ1-2
CASSWGMDSIDEQFF	TGCGCCAGCAGCTGGGGGATGGACAGTATAGATGAGCAGTTCTTC	-	TRBV5-1	-	TRBJ2-1
CAWSVQASDQEFF	TGTGCCTGGAGTGTACAGGCTAGCGATCAGGAGTTTTTT	-	TRBV30	-	TRBJ2-2
CASSMTDGELFF	TGCGCCAGCAGCATGACAGACGGGGAGCTGTTTTTT	-	TRBV5-1	-	TRBJ2-2
CASSSGTGSYEQYF	TGCGCCAGCAGTTCCGGGACAGGCTCCTACGAGCAGTACTTC	-	TRBV10-1	TRBD1	TRBJ2-7
CASSTITGSAAFF	TGTGCCAGCAGCACTATAACAGGGTCGGCGGCCTTCTTT	-	TRBV7-2	-	TRBJ1-1
CASSPGTGNYGYTF	TGTGCCAGCAGCCCAGGGACAGGGAACTATGGCTACACCTTC	-	TRBV9	TRBD1	TRBJ1-2
CASVLAGGYNEQFF	TGTGCCAGCGTACTAGCGGGGGGGTACAATGAGCAGTTCTTC	-	TRBV2	TRBD2	TRBJ2-1
CASSRASNTEAFF	TGTGCCAGCAGTCGAGCATCGAACACTGAAGCTTTCTTT	few	TRBV25-1	-	TRBJ1-1
CASSLNPGQGAVETQYF	TGCGCCAGCAGCTTGAACCCGGGACAGGGGGCTGTAGAGACCCAGTACTTC	-	TRBV5-1	TRBD1	TRBJ2-5
CASSERTGGHNQQFF	TGTGCCAGCAGCGAGAGGACAGGGGGGCATAATCAGCAGTTCTTC	-	TRBV7-9	TRBD1	TRBJ2-1
CATSRVRAGNTEAFF	TGTGCCACCAGCAGAGTAAGAGCCGGGAACACTGAAGCTTTCTTT	-	TRBV15	-	TRBJ1-1
CASSLRGGRYNEQFF	TGTGCCAGCAGCTTACGGGGGGGGCGTTACAATGAGCAGTTCTTC	few	TRBV5-8	TRBD2	TRBJ2-1
CATGPGRVTTEAFF	TGTGCCACAGGGCCGGGCCGAGTGACCACTGAAGCTTTCTTT	once	TRBV10-3	-	TRBJ1-1
CASRREFYGYTF	TGTGCCAGTAGACGGGAGTTCTATGGCTACACCTTC	-	TRBV19	-	TRBJ1-2
CASKRDSTETQYF	TGTGCCAGCAAACGGGACTCCACAGAGACCCAGTACTTC	once	TRBV2	-	TRBJ2-5
CASGGDNEKLFF	TGTGCCAGCGGGGGGGATAATGAAAAACTGTTTTTT	-	TRBV2	-	TRBJ1-4
CASSSTNTEAFF	TGTGCCAGCAGTTCGACTAACACTGAAGCTTTCTTT	-	TRBV6-5	-	TRBJ1-1
CASSRDSDYEQYF	TGCGCCAGCAGCCGTGACAGCGACTACGAGCAGTACTTC	-	TRBV5-1	-	TRBJ2-7
CAWSHRASYEQYF	TGTGCCTGGAGTCACAGGGCCAGCTACGAGCAGTACTTC	-	TRBV30	-	TRBJ2-7
CSEGGTSSYNEQFF	TGCAGCGAGGGGGGGACGAGCTCCTACAATGAGCAGTTCTTC	-	TRBV29-1	-	TRBJ2-1